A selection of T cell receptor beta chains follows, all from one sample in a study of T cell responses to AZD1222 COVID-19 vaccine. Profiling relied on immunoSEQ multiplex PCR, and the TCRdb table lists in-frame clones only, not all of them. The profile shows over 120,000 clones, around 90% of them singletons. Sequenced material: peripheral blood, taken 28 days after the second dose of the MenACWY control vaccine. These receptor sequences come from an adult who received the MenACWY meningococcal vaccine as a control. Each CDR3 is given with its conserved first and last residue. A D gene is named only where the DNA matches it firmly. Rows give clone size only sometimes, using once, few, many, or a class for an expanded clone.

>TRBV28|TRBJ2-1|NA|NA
TGTGCCAGCAGTCAGACGGACGCGAGCTCCTACAATGAGCAGTTCTTC
CASSQTDASSYNEQFF
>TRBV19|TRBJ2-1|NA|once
TGTGCCAGTAGTATTGACGGGATCTCCTACAATGAGCAGTTCTTC
CASSIDGISYNEQFF
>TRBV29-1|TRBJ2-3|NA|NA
TGCAGCGTGGGGGGACTCCACGGCCCCACAGATACGCAGTATTTT
CSVGGLHGPTDTQYF
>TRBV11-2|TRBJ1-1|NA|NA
TGTGCCAGCAGGTATCCGGGACAAAAAAAGGGTGAAGCTTTCTTT
CASRYPGQKKGEAFF
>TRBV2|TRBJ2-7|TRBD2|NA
TGTGCCAGCAGTGTTCGCGGGGGGCCCTACGAGCAGTACTTC
CASSVRGGPYEQYF
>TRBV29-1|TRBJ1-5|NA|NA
TGCAGCGTTTCGGACGGTTTTTTAGGCAATCAGCCCCAGCATTTT
CSVSDGFLGNQPQHF
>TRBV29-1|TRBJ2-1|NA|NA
TGCAGGGCCGCCGGACAACTCTACAATGAGCAGTTCTTC
CRAAGQLYNEQFF
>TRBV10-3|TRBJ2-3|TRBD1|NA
TGTGCCATCAGTGATAGACAGGGCGGTGATACGCAGTATTTT
CAISDRQGGDTQYF
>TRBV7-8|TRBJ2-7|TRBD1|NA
TGTGCCAGCAGCATGGACAGGGGGGCAAGCGAGCAGTACTTC
CASSMDRGASEQYF
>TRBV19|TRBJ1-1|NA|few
TGTGCCAGTAGTATTACCCCCCTCCGCATGAACACTGAAGCTTTCTTT
CASSITPLRMNTEAFF
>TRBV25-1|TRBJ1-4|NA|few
TGTGCCAGCAGTGAACGGCTTGCAACTAATGAAAAACTGTTTTTT
CASSERLATNEKLFF
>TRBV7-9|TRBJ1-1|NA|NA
TGTGCCAGCAGCGTGGGGGCTTCTAACACTGAAGCTTTCTTT
CASSVGASNTEAFF
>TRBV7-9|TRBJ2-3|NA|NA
TGTGCCAGCAGCCAGTTTGGGCAGCCAGATACGCAGTATTTT
CASSQFGQPDTQYF
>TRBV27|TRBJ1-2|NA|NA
TGTGCCAGCAGTCCCCGGAGGGCCGGGGGAGGCTACACCTTC
CASSPRRAGGGYTF
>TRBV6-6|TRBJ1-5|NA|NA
TGTGCCAGCAGTCGAAGTGGGGGGATAAGTAGCAATCAGCCCCAGCATTTT
CASSRSGGISSNQPQHF